This T cell receptor beta chain was observed in a study of blood T cells in healthy people across ages. The CDR3 is made up of 14 amino acids. From germline, CDR1 is LGHNA and CDR2 YNFKEQ. With 2 bases removed from V and 0 bases from J, the gap between germline ends came to 8 bases. This clonotype was seen only a few times. Samples had at least 6.5 million PBMCs isolated from them. Total RNA, at least 6 micrograms per sample, was extracted from PBMCs. A J-beta primer mix and a sample-barcoded 5' primer were used in a second PCR of roughly 7 to 12 cycles. A template-switch adaptor containing 12 random nucleotides labeled each cDNA molecule. TCRdb re-called the 5' RACE reads with MiXCR, one entry per CDR3 protein. The table shows around 970,000 distinct CDR3 sequences, with around 54% occurring only once.

This TCR was recovered from a woman in her sixties in good health. The sample consisted of blood. The V gene is TRBV4-2, the J gene TRBJ2-7; D is ambiguous. CDR3 sequence reads: CASSQKRGSYEQYF. CDR3 nucleotides: TGTGCCAGCAGCCAAAAACGCGGCTCCTACGAGCAGTACTTC.